The 18 T cell receptor beta chains given below trace back to one sample, sequenced in a study of cytomegalovirus exposure and HLA in healthy donors. It was with 60 Vbeta and 13 Jbeta primers that the PCR ran. Repertoires were generated with immunoSEQ multiplex PCR, while TCRdb's copy carries only in-frame clones and drops some. Of 170,000 or so clones listed, 75% are singletons. Material: PBMCs. These receptors originate from a male donor in good health and CMV-seronegative.

J is TRBJ1-5 and V is TRBV5-8; D is unresolved. In germline, CDR1 is SGHTS, CDR2 YDEGEE. Trimming took 2 bases from V and 6 from J, leaving 18 bases between them. CDR3 size: 16 residues. The CDR3 sequence: CASSFTGGADGQPQHF. The CDR3 DNA is TGTGCCAGCAGCTTCACCGGAGGCGCCGACGGTCAGCCCCAGCATTTT.

This chain's CDR3 is CSVVVGDTQYF. DNA for the CDR3: TGCAGCGTTGTGGTCGGAGATACGCAGTATTTT. The rearrangement uses TRBV29-1 and TRBJ2-3; D not certain. The CDR3 spans 11 residues. Trimming left V 4 bases short and J 5 bases short, with 7 bases between. From germline, CDR1 is SQVTM and CDR2 ANQGSEA.

The CDR3 spells CASRPGQTSGNTIYF. DNA for the CDR3: TGTGCCAGCAGGCCTGGACAGACCTCTGGAAACACCATATATTTT. The V and J genes are TRBV5-4 and TRBJ1-3, with TRBD1 as a possible D gene (6 bases). CDR3 length: 15 residues. V lost 5 bases to trimming and J lost 0 bases, with 12 bases between them. Germline V gives CDR1 SGHNT, CDR2 YYREEE (reference sequence).

V gene TRBV6-5 combines with J gene TRBJ1-5; no firm D call. V was clipped by 5 bases and J by 7 bases, with 12 bases between them. In germline, CDR1 is MNHEY, CDR2 SVGAGI. The CDR3 runs to 13 residues. CDR3 DNA sequence: TGTGCCAGCAGTCTACAGTGGAACCAGCCCCAGCATTTT. Translated: CASSLQWNQPQHF.

The V gene is TRBV30, the J gene TRBJ1-5; D remains unclear. This CDR3 comprises 14 residues. The V and J ends lost 1 base and 4 bases respectively, with 11 bases between them. Germline lookup yields CDR1 GTSNPN and CDR2 SVGIG (reference sequence). The CDR3 is CAWSGIGLNQPQHF. The CDR3 DNA sequence: TGTGCCTGGAGTGGGATAGGACTAAATCAGCCCCAGCATTTT. Looking up the rest from reference TRBV30 and TRBJ1-5 gives the full variable domain: SQTIHQWPATLVQPVGSPLSLECTVEGTSNPNLYWYRQAAGRGLQLLFYSVGIGQISSEVPQNLSASRPQDRQFILSSKKLLLSDSGFYLCAWSGIGLNQPQHFGDGTRLSIL.

The chain employs TRBV6-5 and TRBJ2-3; D possibly corresponds to TRBD2 (6 bases). The CDR3 totals 15 residues. Between the trimmed V and J ends, which lost 0 bases and 1 base, there was a span of 8 bases. CDR1 is MNHEY and CDR2 is SVGAGI in the germline V gene. The CDR3 protein is CASSYSWGGTDTQYF. In DNA form, the CDR3 reads TGTGCCAGCAGTTACTCGTGGGGGGGCACAGATACGCAGTATTTT.

V usage is TRBV6-5 and J usage is TRBJ1-1; D is perhaps TRBD1 (6 bases). From germline, CDR1 is MNHEY and CDR2 SVGAGI. V lost 3 bases, J lost 0 bases, and 11 bases lay in between. The CDR3 contains 15 residues. As DNA, the CDR3 is TGTGCCAGCAGTTATTTAGGGGGTATGAACACTGAAGCTTTCTTT. Translating it yields CASSYLGGMNTEAFF.

The chain recombines TRBV27 with TRBJ2-7; D perhaps matches TRBD1 (6 bases). The CDR3 is made up of 15 amino acids. The V gene lost 5 bases and the J gene lost 0 bases, with 14 bases spanning the gap. Looked up from germline, CDR1 is MNHEY and CDR2 is SMNVEV (reference sequence). CDR3 sequence (DNA): TGTGCCAGCAGTACACGGACAGCAAGCTCCTACGAGCAGTACTTC. Translating gives CASSTRTASSYEQYF.

The gene calls are TRBV10-3 and TRBJ1-3; D is perhaps TRBD1 (5 bases). V lost 9 bases and J lost 4, with 10 bases in between. CDR1 is ENHRY and CDR2 is SYGVKD in the germline V gene. The CDR3 is 12 amino acids. The CDR3 DNA reads TGTGCCATTTTAGACAGCGGAAACACCATATATTTT. Its protein is CAILDSGNTIYF.

About this clone itself: The sample carries other DNA sequences with the same CDR3. This sequence joins TRBV11-2 and TRBJ2-1, with a tentative D call TRBD1 (5 bases). In germline, CDR1 is SGHAT, CDR2 FQNNGV. This CDR3 comprises 14 residues. Trimming stripped 1 base from V and 8 bases from J, with 12 bases between. CDR3 bases: TGTGCCAGCAGCTTAGCGGGTAGCAGGGATGAGCAGTTCTTC. It specifies CASSLAGSRDEQFF.

The V call is TRBV30, the J call TRBJ1-5, with D perhaps matching TRBD1 (6 bases). CDR3 length equals 15 residues. The V end lost 2 bases, the J end lost 2 bases, and 13 bases lay between the germline ends. Germline V gene lookup returns CDR1 GTSNPN and CDR2 SVGIG (reference sequence). The CDR3 DNA is TGTGCCTGGAGTAGGGGGGGGGAAGGCAATCAGCCCCAGCATTTT. Protein: CAWSRGGEGNQPQHF.

This clone was found a few times. The chain couples TRBV4-2 to TRBJ1-2; weak D call: TRBD1 (5 bases). The germline V gene has CDR1 LGHNA and CDR2 YNFKEQ. With 0 bases removed from V and 8 bases from J, the gap between germline ends came to 16 bases. The length of the CDR3 is 15 residues. CDR3 bases: TGTGCCAGCAGCCAAGATGGGCAGGGTAATATGGGCTACACCTTC. Translating it yields CASSQDGQGNMGYTF.

The rearrangement joins TRBV11-3 to TRBJ1-1, with 8 bases matching TRBD1. The CDR3 has 14 residues. The germline V gene encodes CDR1 SGHNT and CDR2 YENEEA. Unmatched junction bases numbered 2, after V lost 1 base and J lost 4 bases. CDR3: CASSLGTGSTEAFF. The CDR3 DNA is TGTGCCAGCAGCTTAGGGACAGGGTCCACTGAAGCTTTCTTT.

The chain combines TRBV28 with TRBJ1-5; the match to TRBD1 covers 9 bases. The J segment lost 7 bases and the V segment lost 5 bases, leaving 6 bases of the junction unmatched. The length of the CDR3 is 14 residues. CDR1 and CDR2 from the germline V gene are MDHEN and SYDVKM. The CDR3 sequence is CASSQGTGRQPQHF. The CDR3 DNA reads as TGTGCCAGCAGTCAAGGGACAGGGAGACAGCCCCAGCATTTT.

V gene TRBV28 combines with J gene TRBJ1-5; TRBD1 matches at 7 bases. This CDR3 has 12 amino acids. J lost 2 bases, V lost 8 bases, and 0 bases had no gene match. From germline, CDR1 is MDHEN and CDR2 SYDVKM. The CDR3 DNA reads as TGTGCCAGCGGACAGGGCAATCAGCCCCAGCATTTT. Its protein product is CASGQGNQPQHF. The variable domain in full, completed from reference TRBV28 and TRBJ1-5, reads DVKVTQSSRYLVKRTGEKVFLECVQDMDHENMFWYRQDPGLGLRLIYFSYDVKMKEKGDIPEGYSVSREKKERFSLILESASTNQTSMYLCASGQGNQPQHFGDGTRLSIL.

The CDR3 bases are TGTGCCAGCAGTATTAGGACAGGGATGAACTATGGCTACACCTTC. This gives the protein CASSIRTGMNYGYTF. The chain recombines TRBV6-5 with TRBJ1-2; TRBD1 matches at 8 bases. V shed 5 bases and J 2 bases; nucleotides not matched to a gene: 7. This CDR3 comprises 15 residues. The germline gives CDR1 MNHEY, CDR2 SVGAGI.

CDR3 nucleotide sequence: TGTGCCAGCAGTACTACCCCCGACAGGGGTGGAAGCAATCAGCCCCAGCATTTT. Encoded protein: CASSTTPDRGGSNQPQHF. This chain links TRBV2 with TRBJ1-5; 8 bases align to TRBD1. Germline V gives CDR1 SNHLY, CDR2 FYNNEI. V lost 5 bases to trimming and J lost 1 base; unmatched junction nucleotides: 13. CDR3 size: 18 residues.

V usage is TRBV6-1 and J usage is TRBJ1-5; TRBD1 matches 8 bases. Germline CDR1 MNHNS, CDR2 SASEGT. The CDR3 has 17 residues. With V trimmed by 1 base and J by 6 bases, 11 bases remained unmatched. In DNA, the CDR3 is TGTGCCAGCAGTGAAGTAATGAGGACAGGGAGGCGTCAGCCCCAGCATTTT. Translation gives CASSEVMRTGRRQPQHF.